This T cell receptor (beta chain) was identified during a study of Graves' ophthalmopathy and Graves' hyperthyroidism listed by TCRdb under 2018. At the level of the whole study: Peripheral blood was collected at initial diagnosis, before any treatment. The study used signatures of the TCR beta repertoire to tell Graves' ophthalmopathy apart from Graves' hyperthyroidism and to predict which patients would progress to ophthalmopathy. In total, under 150 blood samples were TCR-sequenced: approximately 42 ophthalmopathy, some 75 hyperthyroidism and some 17 hyperthyroidism-to-ophthalmopathy patients. To explore V-J signatures distinguishing ophthalmopathy from hyperthyroidism, a discovery set of roughly 98 patients (about 44 ophthalmopathy, roughly 55 stable hyperthyroidism) was enrolled. For independent validation, a separate cohort was made up of 18 hyperthyroidism patients plus 17 patients who later progressed from hyperthyroidism to ophthalmopathy. T-cell repertoires of thyroid tissue and blood were compared in more than five hyperthyroidism patients. Once sampling was done, hyperthyroidism patients were given methimazole at a starting dose of 30 mg daily, while ophthalmopathy patients were given high-dose intravenous methylprednisolone. Overall study outcomes, separate from this receptor: No statistical method was used to set the sample size in advance, and the investigators knew which group each participant was assigned to. The 13-signature model separated ophthalmopathy from stable hyperthyroidism with approximately 90% sensitivity and almost 84% specificity in cross-validation, and 80%/75% in the test set. In validation, the model predicted ophthalmopathy progression with less than 71% sensitivity and 72.22% specificity; eleven to twelve predicted patients were CT-confirmed with GO in a median of about 6.1 months. Most expanded thyroid clonotypes with a frequency above 0.001 also appeared in blood, which suggests that blood repertoires may reflect the immune response in the thyroid.

With respect to this clonotype: What this receptor recognizes is not known. Possible read error: a much larger clone is one base away. Because it lacks the conserved phenylalanine or tryptophan at the end, this CDR3 is likely a read error.

Ophthalmopathy patients had moderately to severely active disease, Clinical Activity Score of at least 3, NOSPECS grade of at least 4, and disease duration under 3 months. Patients were excluded if they had other autoimmune diseases, uncontrolled infections, pregnancy or lactation. Clinical symptoms, serum thyroxine, TRAb, thyroid ultrasound and orbital computed tomography were used for diagnosis. Ficoll-Paque density gradient centrifugation was used to isolate PBMCs from around 10 ml of fresh peripheral blood. Total RNA was extracted using Trizol reagent, and RNA quality was checked on an Agilent 2100 Bioanalyzer. For repertoire sequencing, the TCR beta CDR3 regions were amplified from RNA transcripts. A first-round RT-PCR used HTBI primers with the Qiagen OneStep RT-PCR kit, followed by a second-round multiplex PCR, size selection and purification. Libraries were sequenced on an Illumina HiSeq2000 using paired-end 100 bp reads. The authors processed their data as follows. SOAPnuke was used to process the reads, removing any read that contained adapters or uncalled bases, had a mean Phred below 15, or lacked an exact match to the constant primer or identifier. High-quality paired reads were merged with COPE v1.2.5. Unique nucleotide sequences were defined as clonotypes and aligned to IMGT TRB V, D and J references using MiTCR v1.1. The analysis was limited to V-J combinations with a frequency above 0.0001, which together covered about 99% of the repertoires. For each V-J combination, a TCR clonal expansion and chaos score was defined as the ratio of F50 clonal expansion to chaos observed in the TCRdist matrix. Welch's t-statistics and random forest were used to reduce the features to around 13 V-J combinations, which were then used as input to a naive Bayes classifier. The similarity between thyroid and blood repertoires was quantified using the Morisita-Horn index. TCRdb reworked the public reads: Q25 trimming with fastp, MiXCR clone assembly, productive beta chains retained. CDR3 protein sequences are deduplicated, and each keeps its most common genes and DNA. These V and J calls originate from TCRdb's pipeline instead of the authors' own analysis. Recorded for this sample are approximately 640,000 distinct CDR3 sequences; about 40% of them occurred a single time. 3% to 3.5% of the sample comes from the top ten.

The TCR sequence derives from an adult man with Graves' ophthalmopathy. Input material: peripheral blood.

The DNA reads TGTGCCAGCAGCCACTCTGCAACTAATGAAAAACTGTTTTGT. Translation gives CASSHSATNEKLFC. This sequence uses TRBV14 and TRBJ1-4, with the identity of the D gene unclear. CDR1 and CDR2 (SGHDN, FVKESK) derive from the germline V gene. V is reduced by 3 bases and J by 0 bases, leaving a spacing of 5 bases between them. 14 amino acids form the CDR3, both terminal residues included. Only the CDR3 part of the read is kept: 42 bases, read in frame from the first base.